There are a few counts of the clone carrying this T cell receptor beta chain. This sample's TCRbeta library carried unique molecular identifier barcodes. TCRdb re-derived calls from the PCR reads in MiXCR, one entry per CDR3 protein. The table includes 600,000 to 700,000 distinct CDR3 sequences, approximately 17% detected once. These data are taken from a study of T-cell reconstitution after alpha-beta-depleted transplantation in children. The CDR3 sequence is 12 residues long. Trimming stripped 6 bases from V and 8 bases from J, with 10 bases between. Germline V gene lookup returns CDR1 SNHLY and CDR2 FYNNEI.

This TCR derives from a human donor who donated a stem cell graft to a child with acute myeloid leukemia. The input for sequencing was PBMCs from the stem cell graft donor, taken from the stem cell graft. The chain has TRBV2 and TRBJ1-4; D is uncertain. CDR3 sequence (DNA): TGTGCCAGCAGCGTTCGGCCCGAAAAACTGTTTTTT. Translating gives CASSVRPEKLFF.